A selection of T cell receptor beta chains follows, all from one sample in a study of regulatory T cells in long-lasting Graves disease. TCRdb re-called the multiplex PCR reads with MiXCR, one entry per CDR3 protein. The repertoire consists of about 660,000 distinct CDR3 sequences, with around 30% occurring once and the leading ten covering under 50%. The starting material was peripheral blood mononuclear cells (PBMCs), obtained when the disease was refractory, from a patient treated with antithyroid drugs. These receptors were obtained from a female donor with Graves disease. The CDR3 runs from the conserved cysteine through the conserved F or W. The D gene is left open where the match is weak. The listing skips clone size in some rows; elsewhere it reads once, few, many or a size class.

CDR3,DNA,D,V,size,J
CASSLRAGRRQETQYF,TGTGCCAGCAGTTTACGAGCGGGACGCCGCCAAGAGACCCAGTACTTC,TRBD2,TRBV12-3/TRBV12-4,many,TRBJ2-5
CASHAGGSEQYF,TGTGCCAGCCACGCGGGGGGCTCCGAGCAGTACTTC,TRBD2,TRBV11-2,many,TRBJ2-7
CASSLPDNEQFF,TGTGCCAGCAGCTTACCGGACAATGAGCAGTTCTTC,.,TRBV11-3,.,TRBJ2-1
CAVRTASSYEQYF,TGTGCCGTCAGGACTGCGAGCTCCTACGAGCAGTACTTC,.,TRBV10-3,.,TRBJ2-7
CASSRTAGYTF,TGTGCCAGCAGCCGGACAGCAGGCTACACCTTC,.,TRBV7-9,few,TRBJ1-2
CASSQFLGGGQPQHF,TGTGCCAGCAGCCAATTTCTGGGGGGGGGGCAGCCCCAGCATTTT,.,TRBV3-1,.,TRBJ1-5
CATSLAGGRETQYF,TGTGCCACCAGCTTAGCGGGAGGCCGAGAGACCCAGTACTTC,TRBD2,TRBV15,.,TRBJ2-5
CASSLDLPPEKLFF,TGTGCCAGCAGCTTGGACCTTCCCCCTGAAAAACTGTTTTTT,.,TRBV28,few,TRBJ1-4
CASNMVRAETQYF,TGTGCCAGCAATATGGTCAGGGCTGAGACCCAGTACTTC,.,TRBV28,few,TRBJ2-5
CASYKSDSTKLFF,TGTGCCAGCTACAAGTCGGATTCCACAAAACTGTTTTTT,.,TRBV28,many,TRBJ1-4
CASSEVGGARGYTF,TGTGCCAGCAGTGAAGTTGGTGGGGCGCGGGGCTACACCTTC,.,TRBV6-1,.,TRBJ1-2
CASSFGTSFETQYF,TGTGCCAGCAGCTTCGGGACTAGCTTTGAGACCCAGTACTTC,TRBD2,TRBV11-2,many,TRBJ2-5
CASSTPPEGAGREAFF,TGTGCCAGCAGTACCCCTCCAGAGGGGGCAGGGCGGGAGGCTTTCTTT,TRBD1,TRBV2,few,TRBJ1-1
CASSPGPGMQPQHF,TGTGCCAGCAGCCCCGGCCCGGGGATGCAGCCCCAGCATTTT,.,TRBV12-3/TRBV12-4,many,TRBJ1-5
CASSQLGLPRETQYF,TGTGCCAGCAGCCAACTCGGACTACCTAGGGAGACCCAGTACTTC,.,TRBV3-1,few,TRBJ2-5
CASSSRLAGYTGELFF,TGCGCCAGCAGCTCACGACTAGCGGGATACACCGGGGAGCTGTTTTTT,TRBD2,TRBV5-1,many,TRBJ2-2
CAISDRVFTEAFF,TGTGCCATCAGTGACCGGGTTTTCACTGAAGCTTTCTTT,.,TRBV10-3,few,TRBJ1-1
CASSDSAVPNYGYTF,TGTGCCAGCAGTGACTCGGCGGTACCTAACTATGGCTACACCTTC,.,TRBV6-4,few,TRBJ1-2
CASSLGTGEYEQYF,TGTGCCAGCAGCTTAGGTACAGGGGAATACGAGCAGTACTTC,TRBD1,TRBV13,few,TRBJ2-7
CASSLPARATNEKLFF,TGTGCCAGCAGCTTACCCGCCCGTGCAACTAATGAAAAACTGTTTTTT,.,TRBV7-8,few,TRBJ1-4
CASSSIRVQGNTGELFF,TGTGCCAGCAGCTCGATCCGGGTCCAGGGGAACACCGGGGAGCTGTTTTTT,.,TRBV27,few,TRBJ2-2
CASVPGPTNYGYTF,TGTGCCAGCGTACCGGGCCCTACTAACTATGGCTACACCTTC,.,TRBV28,few,TRBJ1-2
CASSIGWNTGELFF,TGTGCCAGTAGTATTGGGTGGAACACCGGGGAGCTGTTTTTT,.,TRBV19,.,TRBJ2-2
CAHSRYGGNQPQHF,TGTGCCCATAGCCGCTACGGGGGCAATCAGCCCCAGCATTTT,.,TRBV28,few,TRBJ1-5
CASSRLGATVGGRETQYF,TGCGCCAGCAGCCGATTGGGGGCGACGGTAGGGGGACGGGAGACCCAGTACTTC,.,TRBV4-1,few,TRBJ2-5
CASVVLETQYF,TGTGCCAGCGTGGTGTTGGAGACCCAGTACTTC,.,TRBV2,once,TRBJ2-5
CASSLGPPTPPEAFF,TGTGCCAGCAGTCTTGGACCACCTACTCCCCCTGAAGCTTTCTTT,.,TRBV28,many,TRBJ1-1
CASSVGSGVQTQYF,TGTGCCAGCAGCGTAGGTAGCGGAGTACAGACCCAGTACTTC,.,TRBV9,few,TRBJ2-5
CASTFSRLSYEQYF,TGTGCCAGCACATTTAGTCGGTTGTCCTACGAGCAGTACTTC,.,TRBV12-3/TRBV12-4,many,TRBJ2-7
CAWSVAVTNTEAFF,TGTGCCTGGAGTGTAGCGGTGACGAACACTGAAGCTTTCTTT,.,TRBV30,few,TRBJ1-1
CAWSHTGTQAFF,TGTGCCTGGAGTCATACCGGGACTCAAGCTTTCTTT,.,TRBV30,few,TRBJ1-1
CASSPSPGTRPEKLFF,TGTGCCAGCAGCCCAAGCCCAGGGACAAGGCCTGAAAAACTGTTTTTT,.,TRBV3-1,few,TRBJ1-4